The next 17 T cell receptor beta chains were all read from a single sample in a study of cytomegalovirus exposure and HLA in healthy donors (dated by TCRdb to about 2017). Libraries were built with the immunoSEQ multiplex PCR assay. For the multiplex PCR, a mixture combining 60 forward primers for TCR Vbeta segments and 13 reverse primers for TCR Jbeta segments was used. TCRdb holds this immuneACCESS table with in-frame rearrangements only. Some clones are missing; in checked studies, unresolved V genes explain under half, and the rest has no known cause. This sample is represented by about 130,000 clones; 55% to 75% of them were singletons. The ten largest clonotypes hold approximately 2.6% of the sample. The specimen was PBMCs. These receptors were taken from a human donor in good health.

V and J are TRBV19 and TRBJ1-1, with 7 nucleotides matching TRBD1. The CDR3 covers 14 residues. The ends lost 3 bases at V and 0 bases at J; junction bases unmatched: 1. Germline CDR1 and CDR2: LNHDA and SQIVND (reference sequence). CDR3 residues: CASSIRGLNTEAFF. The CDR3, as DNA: TGTGCCAGTAGTATCAGGGGGTTGAACACTGAAGCTTTCTTT.

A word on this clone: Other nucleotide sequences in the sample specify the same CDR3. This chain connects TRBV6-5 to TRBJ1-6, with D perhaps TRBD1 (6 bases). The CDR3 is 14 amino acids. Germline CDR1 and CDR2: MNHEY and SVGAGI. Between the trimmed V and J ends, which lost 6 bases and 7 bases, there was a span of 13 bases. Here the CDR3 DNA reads TGTGCCAGCAGGAAAAACAGGGAAAATTCACCCCTCCACTTT. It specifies CASRKNRENSPLHF.

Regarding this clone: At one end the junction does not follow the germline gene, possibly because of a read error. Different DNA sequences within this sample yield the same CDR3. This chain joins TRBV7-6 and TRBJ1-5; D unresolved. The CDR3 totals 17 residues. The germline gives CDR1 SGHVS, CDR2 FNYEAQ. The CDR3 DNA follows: TGTGCCAGCAGCCCTAGCCCCCGTGGGCAGGCCAATCAGCCTCAGCATTTT. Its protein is CASSPSPRGQANQPQHF.

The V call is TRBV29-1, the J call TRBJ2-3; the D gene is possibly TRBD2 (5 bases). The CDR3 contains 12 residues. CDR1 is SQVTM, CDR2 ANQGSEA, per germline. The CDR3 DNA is TGCGCGGACTTAGGTTTCACAGATACGCAGTATTTT. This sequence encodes CADLGFTDTQYF.

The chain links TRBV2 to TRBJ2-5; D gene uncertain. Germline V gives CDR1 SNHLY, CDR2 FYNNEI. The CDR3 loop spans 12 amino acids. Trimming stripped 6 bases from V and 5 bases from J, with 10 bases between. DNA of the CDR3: TGTGCCAGCAGCAAAACTTGGGAGACCCAGTACTTC. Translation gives CASSKTWETQYF.

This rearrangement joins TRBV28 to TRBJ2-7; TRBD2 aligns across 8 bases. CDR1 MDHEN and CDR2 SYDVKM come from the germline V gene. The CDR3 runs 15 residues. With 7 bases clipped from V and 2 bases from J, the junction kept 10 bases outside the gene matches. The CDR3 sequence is CASISNAGGTYEQYF. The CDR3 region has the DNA TGTGCCAGCATCTCGAACGCGGGAGGAACCTACGAGCAGTACTTC.

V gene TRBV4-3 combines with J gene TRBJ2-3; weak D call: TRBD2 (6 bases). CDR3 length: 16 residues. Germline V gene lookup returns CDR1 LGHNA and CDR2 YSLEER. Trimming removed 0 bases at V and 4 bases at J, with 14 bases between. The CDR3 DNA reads TGCGCCAGCAGCCAAGAACTAGCCCGTGGGGCAGATACGCAGTATTTT. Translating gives CASSQELARGADTQYF.

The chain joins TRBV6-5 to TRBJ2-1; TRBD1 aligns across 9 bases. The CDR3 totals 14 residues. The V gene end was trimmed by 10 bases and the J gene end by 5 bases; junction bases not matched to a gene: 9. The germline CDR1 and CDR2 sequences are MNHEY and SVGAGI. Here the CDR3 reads CATRRRTGDNEQFF. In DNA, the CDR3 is TGTGCCACCCGACGTAGGACAGGGGACAATGAGCAGTTCTTC.

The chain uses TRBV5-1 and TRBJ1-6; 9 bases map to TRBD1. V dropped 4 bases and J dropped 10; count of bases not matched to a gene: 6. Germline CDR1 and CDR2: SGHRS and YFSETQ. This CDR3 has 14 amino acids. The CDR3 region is CASSQGTGRSPLHF. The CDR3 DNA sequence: TGCGCCAGCAGCCAAGGGACAGGGAGGTCACCCCTCCACTTT.

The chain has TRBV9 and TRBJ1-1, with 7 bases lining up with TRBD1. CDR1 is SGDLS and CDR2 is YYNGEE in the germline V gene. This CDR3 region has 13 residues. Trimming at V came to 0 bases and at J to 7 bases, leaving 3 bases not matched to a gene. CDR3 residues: CASSVGNRGEAFF. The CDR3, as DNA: TGTGCCAGCAGCGTAGGCAACAGGGGTGAAGCTTTCTTT.

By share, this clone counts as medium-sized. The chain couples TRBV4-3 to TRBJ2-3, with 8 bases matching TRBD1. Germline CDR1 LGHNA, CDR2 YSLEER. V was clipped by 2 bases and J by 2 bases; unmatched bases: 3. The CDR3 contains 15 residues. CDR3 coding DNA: TGCGCCAGCAGCCAAACGGACAGGGACACAGATACGCAGTATTTT. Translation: CASSQTDRDTDTQYF.

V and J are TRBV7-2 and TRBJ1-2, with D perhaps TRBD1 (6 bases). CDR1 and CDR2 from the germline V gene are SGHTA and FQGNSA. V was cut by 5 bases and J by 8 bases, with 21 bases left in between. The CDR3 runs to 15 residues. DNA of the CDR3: TGTGCCAGCAGCCAGGACGTCAGGGGCAAGAACGGCTACACCTTC. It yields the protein CASSQDVRGKNGYTF.

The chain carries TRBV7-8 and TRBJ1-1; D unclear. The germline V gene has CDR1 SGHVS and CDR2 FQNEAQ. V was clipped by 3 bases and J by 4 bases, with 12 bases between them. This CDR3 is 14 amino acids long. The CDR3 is CASSFDTRGTEAFF. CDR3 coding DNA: TGTGCCAGCAGCTTCGACACCCGTGGCACTGAAGCTTTCTTT.

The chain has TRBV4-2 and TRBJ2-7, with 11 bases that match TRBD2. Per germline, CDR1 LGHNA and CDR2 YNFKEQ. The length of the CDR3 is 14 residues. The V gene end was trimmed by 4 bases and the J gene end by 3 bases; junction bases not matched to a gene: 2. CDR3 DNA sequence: TGTGCCAGCAGCCTTACTAGCGGGAGCTACGAGCAGTACTTC. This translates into CASSLTSGSYEQYF.

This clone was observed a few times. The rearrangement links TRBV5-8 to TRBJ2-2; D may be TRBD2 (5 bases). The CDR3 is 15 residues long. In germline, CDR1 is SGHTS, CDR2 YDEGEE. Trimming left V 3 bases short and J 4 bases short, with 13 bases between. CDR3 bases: TGTGCCAGCAGCTATCCGGGATTTAGCACCGGGGAGCTGTTTTTT. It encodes CASSYPGFSTGELFF.

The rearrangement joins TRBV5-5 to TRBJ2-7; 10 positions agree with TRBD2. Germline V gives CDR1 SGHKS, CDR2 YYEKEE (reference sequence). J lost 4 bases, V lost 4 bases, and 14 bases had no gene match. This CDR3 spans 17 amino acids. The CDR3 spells CASSGGVLAGFSYEQYF. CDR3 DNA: TGTGCCAGCAGCGGAGGGGTACTAGCGGGGTTTTCTTACGAGCAGTACTTC. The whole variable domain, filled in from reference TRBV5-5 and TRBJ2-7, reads DAGVTQSPTHLIKTRGQQVTLRCSPISGHKSVSWYQQVLGQGPQFIFQYYEKEERGRGNFPDRFSARQFPNYSSELNVNALLLGDSALYLCASSGGVLAGFSYEQYFGPGTRLTVT.

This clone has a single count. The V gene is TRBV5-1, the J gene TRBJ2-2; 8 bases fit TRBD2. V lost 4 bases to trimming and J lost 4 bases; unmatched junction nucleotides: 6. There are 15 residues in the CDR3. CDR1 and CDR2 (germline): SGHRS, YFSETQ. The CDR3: CASSPTSAATGELFF. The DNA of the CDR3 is TGCGCCAGCAGCCCGACTAGCGCGGCCACCGGGGAGCTGTTTTTT.